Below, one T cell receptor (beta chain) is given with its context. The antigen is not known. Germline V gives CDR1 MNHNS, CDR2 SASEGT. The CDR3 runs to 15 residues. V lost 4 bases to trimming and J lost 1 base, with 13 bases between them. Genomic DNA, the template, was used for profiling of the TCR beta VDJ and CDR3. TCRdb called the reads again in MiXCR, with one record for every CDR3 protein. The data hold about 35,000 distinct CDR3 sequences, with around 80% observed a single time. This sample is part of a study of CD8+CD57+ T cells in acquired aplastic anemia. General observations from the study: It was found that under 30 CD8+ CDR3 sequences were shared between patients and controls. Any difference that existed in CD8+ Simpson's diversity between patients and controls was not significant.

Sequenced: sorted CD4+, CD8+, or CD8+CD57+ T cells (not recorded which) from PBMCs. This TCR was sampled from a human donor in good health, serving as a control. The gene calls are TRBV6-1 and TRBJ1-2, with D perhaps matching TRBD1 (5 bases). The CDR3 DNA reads TGTGCCAGCAGTGGTGGAGAGGGGTTTAACTATGGCTACACCTTC. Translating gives CASSGGEGFNYGYTF.